Shown below are 21 T cell receptor beta chains from a single sample sequenced in a study of cytomegalovirus exposure and HLA in healthy donors. Amplification used 60 Vbeta primers and 13 Jbeta primers. Profiling relied on immunoSEQ multiplex PCR, and the TCRdb table lists in-frame clones only, not all of them. Its clone listing holds 120,000 to 150,000 clones. The sample taken for sequencing was PBMCs. The receptors here all came from a woman aged 18-29 years in good health and CMV-seronegative.

The chain links TRBV9 to TRBJ2-1, with a possible D match to TRBD1 (6 bases). This CDR3 spans 15 amino acids. Per germline, CDR1 SGDLS and CDR2 YYNGEE. V lost 3 bases, J lost 3 bases, and 13 bases lay in between. The CDR3 DNA is TGTGCCAGCAGCGCAGGGGACCACTACTACAATGAGCAGTTCTTC. Protein: CASSAGDHYYNEQFF.

The rearrangement joins TRBV9 to TRBJ2-1; TRBD2 matches 11 bases. The CDR3 loop spans 16 amino acids. CDR1 is SGDLS, CDR2 YYNGEE, per germline. V gave up 0 bases and J gave up 7 bases; unmatched junction bases: 6. CDR3 in DNA: TGTGCCAGCAGCGTAGCTCAGACTAGCGGGAAGAATGAGCAGTTCTTC. Translating it yields CASSVAQTSGKNEQFF.

The rearrangement links TRBV12-5 to TRBJ2-4, with D possibly being TRBD2 (6 bases). The CDR3 sequence is 16 residues long. The V gene's germline CDR1 is LGHNT and CDR2 FRNRAP. V was shortened by 1 base and J by 0 bases, with 10 bases between the two germline ends. CDR3 DNA sequence: TGTGCTAGTGGTTTGGGGGGGGATCTAGCCAAAAACATTCAGTACTTC. Translation: CASGLGGDLAKNIQYF.

The genes are TRBV6-5 and TRBJ2-1, with D perhaps matching TRBD2 (6 bases). Germline-derived CDR1 and CDR2 are MNHEY and SVGAGI. There are 13 residues in the CDR3. Trimming left V 7 bases short and J 5 bases short, with 12 bases between. CDR3: CASTPGLHNEQFF. The CDR3 bases are TGTGCCAGCACCCCGGGACTTCACAATGAGCAGTTCTTC.

This sequence joins TRBV2 and TRBJ1-2; D remains ambiguous. Trimming took off 4 bases at V and 7 bases at J, with 4 bases between the two ends. The CDR3 loop spans 10 amino acids. CDR1 SNHLY and CDR2 FYNNEI come from the germline V gene. CDR3 amino acids: CASSALGYTF. The CDR3 nucleotides read TGTGCCAGCAGTGCCCTTGGCTACACCTTC.

V is TRBV2 and J is TRBJ1-2, with no clear D. This CDR3 region has 13 residues. CDR1 is SNHLY, CDR2 FYNNEI, per germline. V was clipped by 4 bases and J by 1 base, with 7 bases between them. The CDR3 DNA is TGTGCCAGCAGTGCACAAATTAACTATGGCTACACCTTC. Its translation is CASSAQINYGYTF.

This chain uses TRBV28 with TRBJ1-5; D not certain. Per the germline V gene, CDR1 is MDHEN and CDR2 is SYDVKM. The CDR3 runs 14 residues. The ends were cut back, 1 base at V and 6 bases at J, with 10 bases in the middle. CDR3: CASSLSFRGQPQHF. The CDR3 region has the DNA TGTGCCAGCAGTTTATCCTTTAGAGGTCAGCCCCAGCATTTT.

The chain joins TRBV4-3 to TRBJ2-5; 8 bases align to TRBD2. Trimming took 1 base from V and 4 from J; bases not matched to a gene: 8. The CDR3 length is 16 residues. Germline assignment: CDR1 LGHNA and CDR2 YSLEER. Here the CDR3 reads CASSQGSGGPGETQYF. CDR3 DNA sequence: TGCGCCAGCAGCCAAGGTTCGGGAGGGCCGGGAGAGACCCAGTACTTC.

The chain couples TRBV25-1 to TRBJ2-1, with TRBD2 matching 11 bases. V shed 4 bases and J 5 bases; nucleotides not matched to a gene: 7. Per germline, CDR1 MGHDK and CDR2 SYGVNS. The CDR3 contains 16 residues. The CDR3 nucleotides are TGTGCCAGCAGTGGCCCTAGCGGGAGGACCAACAATGAGCAGTTCTTC. Its protein is CASSGPSGRTNNEQFF.

The chain uses TRBV11-1 and TRBJ2-3; 8 bases match TRBD2. This CDR3 has 15 amino acids. V trimming: 1 base; J trimming: 1 base; junction bases outside the gene matches: 1. From germline, CDR1 is SGHAT and CDR2 FQDESV (reference sequence). The CDR3 coding sequence is TGTGCCAGCAGCTTAGACGGGAGGGGCACAGATACGCAGTATTTT. It translates to CASSLDGRGTDTQYF.

The V gene is TRBV6-5, the J gene TRBJ1-2; D not certain. Between the trimmed V and J ends, which lost 2 bases and 6 bases, there was a span of 10 bases. Germline V gene lookup returns CDR1 MNHEY and CDR2 SVGAGI. The CDR3 spans 13 residues. CDR3 bases: TGTGCCAGCAGTTACACGGGTTCCCATGGCTACACCTTC. It is translated as CASSYTGSHGYTF.

The chain recombines TRBV19 with TRBJ1-1; D is undetermined. V lost 5 bases and J lost 8, with 15 bases in between. The CDR3 has 13 amino acids. The germline V gene has CDR1 LNHDA and CDR2 SQIVND (reference sequence). The CDR3 DNA sequence: TGTGCCAGTAGTTTCGAGGCGAAGGCCGAAGCTTTCTTT. Residues: CASSFEAKAEAFF.

This sequence joins TRBV15 and TRBJ2-3, with TRBD1 as a possible D gene (5 bases). The V gene's germline CDR1 is LNHNV and CDR2 YYDKDF (reference sequence). With 6 bases removed from V and 1 base from J, the gap between germline ends came to 8 bases. The CDR3 covers 13 residues. The CDR3 is CATRARGTDTQYF. As DNA, the CDR3 is TGTGCCACCAGAGCCAGGGGCACAGATACGCAGTATTTT.

The chain has TRBV27 and TRBJ2-7; TRBD1 matches at 9 bases. J lost 3 bases, V lost 2 bases, and 8 bases had no gene match. The CDR3 runs 16 residues. Germline lookup yields CDR1 MNHEY and CDR2 SMNVEV (reference sequence). As DNA, the CDR3 is TGTGCCAGCAGTTTACGGCCTCCGGGACAGGGCTACGAGCAGTACTTC. It encodes CASSLRPPGQGYEQYF.

This rearrangement joins TRBV29-1 to TRBJ1-1; D might be TRBD1 (5 bases). V was cut by 6 bases and J by 1 base, with 12 bases left in between. The CDR3 has 13 amino acids. Germline V CDR1 and CDR2: SQVTM, ANQGSEA. The CDR3 region is CSVTGRANTEAFF. In DNA form, the CDR3 reads TGCAGCGTCACGGGCAGGGCGAACACTGAAGCTTTCTTT.

V gene TRBV10-3 combines with J gene TRBJ2-5, with a possible D match to TRBD2 (6 bases). CDR3 size: 13 residues. V lost 7 bases, J lost 2 bases, and 11 bases lay in between. Germline-derived CDR1 and CDR2 are ENHRY and SYGVKD. The CDR3 coding sequence is TGTGCCATCAAGCGGGCGGGTCAAGAGACCCAGTACTTC. Amino acid sequence: CAIKRAGQETQYF.

The CDR3 nucleotides are TGTGCCAGCAGCACATCCGCGGGGGCAGGGACCCAGTACTTC. Translated: CASSTSAGAGTQYF. The chain couples TRBV7-2 to TRBJ2-5, with D tentatively TRBD2 (7 bases). Deletions cut 5 bases from V and 7 bases from J, with 17 bases between. Germline V gene data show CDR1 as SGHTA and CDR2 as FQGNSA. The CDR3 is made up of 14 amino acids.

The CDR3 bases are TGTGCCAGCAGTCTCAGACTAGCGGGATCACGCACAGATACGCAGTATTTT. Translation gives CASSLRLAGSRTDTQYF. The J gene is TRBJ2-3, the V gene TRBV27, with 11 bases that match TRBD2. CDR3 size: 17 residues. In germline, CDR1 is MNHEY, CDR2 SMNVEV (reference sequence). Trimming cost V 5 bases and J 1 base; bases outside gene matches: 8.

The rearrangement links TRBV7-9 to TRBJ1-5, with 9 bases identical to TRBD1. The CDR3 consists of 15 residues. CDR1 is SEHNR, CDR2 FQNEAQ, per germline (reference sequence). The junction had 2 bases not matched to a gene; V was cut back by 5 bases and J by 0 bases. For the CDR3, the DNA is TGTGCCAGCAGCCGGACAGGGGATAGCAATCAGCCCCAGCATTTT. Translating gives CASSRTGDSNQPQHF.

The chain is built from TRBV5-4 and TRBJ2-2, with D maybe TRBD1 (5 bases). CDR1 is SGHNT, CDR2 YYREEE, per germline (reference sequence). V was clipped by 1 base and J by 4 bases, with 8 bases between them. The CDR3 sequence is 14 residues long. DNA for the CDR3: TGTGCCAGCAGCTTGAGGGGCGGCACCGGGGAGCTGTTTTTT. Translation gives CASSLRGGTGELFF.

DNA for the CDR3: TGCGCCAGCAGCCCGACTAGCGTACAAAACCGGGGCACAGATACGCAGTATTTT. It encodes CASSPTSVQNRGTDTQYF. The chain has TRBV4-1 and TRBJ2-3, with TRBD2 matching over 8 bases. Trimming at V came to 4 bases and at J to 1 base, leaving 13 bases not matched to a gene. Per the germline V gene, CDR1 is MGHRA and CDR2 is YSYEKL. There are 18 residues in the CDR3.